A selection of T cell receptor beta chains follows, all from one sample in a study of T-cell memory formation after mild COVID-19. TCRdb independently ran MiXCR on the 5' RACE reads; one entry per CDR3 protein. The repertoire has a few hundred thousand distinct CDR3 sequences, 13% to 15% of them found once; the top ten carry 20% to 25%. The sequenced sample was PBMCs or a T cell subset sorted from them (not recorded which). All receptors come from a man younger than 30 who had mild COVID-19 (a few samples of this study predate the infection). Cell type and time point are not known. Each CDR3 is given with its conserved first and last residue. The D gene is left open where the match is weak. Clone size appears in some rows only: once, few, many, or a class for an expanded clone.

d_call,v_call,j_call,clone_size,cdr3_aa,cdr3_nt
-,TRBV6-5,TRBJ1-6,many,CASSPSWNNSPLHF,TGTGCCAGCAGCCCCTCCTGGAATAATTCACCCCTCCACTTT
-,TRBV7-9,TRBJ1-2,few,CASSTRKYADYGYTF,TGTGCCAGCAGCACTCGGAAGTATGCCGACTATGGCTACACCTTC
-,TRBV7-3,TRBJ1-1,few,CASSLRPSGSGAEAFF,TGTGCCAGCAGCTTACGCCCTTCAGGGAGTGGGGCTGAAGCTTTCTTT
TRBD1,TRBV16,TRBJ2-1,-,CASSQSLDRVVYNEQFF,TGTGCCAGCAGCCAATCCTTAGACAGGGTTGTCTACAATGAGCAGTTCTTC
-,TRBV20-1,TRBJ2-4,few,CSAHTGAGEIQYF,TGCAGTGCTCATACAGGGGCGGGAGAGATTCAGTACTTC
-,TRBV6-5,TRBJ2-1,-,CASSTLGPDGLFSEQFF,TGTGCCAGCAGTACCCTGGGACCAGACGGTCTATTCAGTGAGCAGTTCTTC
-,TRBV27,TRBJ1-2,few,CASSPNNAGYTF,TGTGCCAGCAGTCCAAACAATGCGGGCTACACCTTC
-,TRBV7-6,TRBJ2-2,few,CASSRGLITGELFF,TGTGCCAGCAGCCGTGGACTTATCACCGGGGAGCTGTTTTTT
-,TRBV7-2,TRBJ1-2,few,CASSGRDTANYGYTF,TGTGCCAGCAGCGGGAGGGACACCGCTAACTATGGCTACACCTTC
-,TRBV27,TRBJ1-5,-,CASRRQDVRQPQHF,TGTGCCAGCAGGAGACAGGACGTCCGTCAGCCCCAGCATTTT
-,TRBV5-1,TRBJ1-2,-,CASSLSPVYGYTF,TGCGCCAGCAGCTTGTCCCCCGTATATGGCTACACCTTC
TRBD1,TRBV14,TRBJ1-1,few,CASSFAGQHTEAFF,TGTGCCAGCAGCTTCGCGGGACAGCACACTGAAGCTTTCTTT
-,TRBV9,TRBJ1-1,-,CASSGGGGTEAFF,TGTGCCAGCAGTGGGGGGGGCGGCACTGAAGCTTTCTTT
-,TRBV11-2,TRBJ2-1,many,CASSPRGYNEQFF,TGTGCCAGCAGCCCTAGGGGATACAATGAGCAGTTCTTC
-,TRBV7-9,TRBJ2-1,many,CATRDGTPEQFF,TGTGCCACTCGAGACGGCACACCTGAGCAGTTCTTC